This TCR beta chain was obtained from a study of blood T cell repertoires in COVID-19. Assay used: immunoSEQ multiplex PCR; TCRdb lists only in-frame clones, some missing. In the table there are approximately 47,000 clones, roughly 86% of which are singletons. Trimming removed 6 bases from V and 3 bases from J; junction bases left unmatched: 2. CDR1 and CDR2 (germline): MNHEY, SVGAGI. CDR3 length equals 13 residues. This clone showed up just once. The sequenced sample was peripheral blood. V and J are TRBV6-5 and TRBJ2-7, with 10 bases fitting TRBD1. This TCR was sampled from a woman aged 55-69 years with acute or convalescent COVID-19. Here the CDR3 reads CASRWTGGYEQYF. CDR3 bases: TGTGCCAGCAGGTGGACAGGGGGCTACGAGCAGTACTTC.